The sequence of this T cell receptor beta chain was determined in a study of T cells in Graves' hyperthyroidism and ophthalmopathy. RNA transcripts were the template for amplifying TCR beta CDR3 regions. When the TCR CDR3 underwent first-round RT-PCR, the HTBI primer set was used. TCRdb redid the calling of the multiplex PCR reads with MiXCR, one entry per CDR3 protein. Of 380,000 or so distinct CDR3 sequences listed, about 15% are singletons. Graves' hyperthyroidism showing no ophthalmopathy progression within 18 months was considered stable. Between the trimmed V and J ends, which lost 0 bases and 1 base, there was a span of 5 bases. The germline CDR1 and CDR2 sequences are LNHNV and YYDKDF (reference sequence). This CDR3 has 14 amino acids.

Sequences were obtained from blood. The chain carries TRBV15 and TRBJ2-3, with D maybe TRBD1 (5 bases). The source is a woman aged 25 to 39 with Graves' hyperthyroidism. The CDR3 nucleotides read TGTGCCACCAGCAGAGAGGGGCGCACAGATACGCAGTATTTT. Amino acids: CATSREGRTDTQYF.